A single sample gave rise to the 12 T cell receptor beta chains below, sequenced in a study of blood T cells in healthy people across ages. The use of a sample-barcoded 5' primer and a J-beta primer mix characterized a second PCR of roughly 7 to 11 cycles. TCRdb used MiXCR to reprocess the 5' RACE reads, holding one entry per CDR3 protein. The sample has roughly 500,000 distinct CDR3 sequences; about 25% are singletons. Sequencing input: blood. The receptors come from a woman between 70 and 85 years old in good health.

The rearrangement links TRBV2 to TRBJ1-2; 8 nucleotides agree with TRBD1. The germline V gene has CDR1 SNHLY and CDR2 FYNNEI. V trimming: 6 bases; J trimming: 4 bases; junction bases outside the gene matches: 4. This CDR3 spans 13 amino acids. CDR3 in DNA: TGTGCCAGCAGAGGGACAGGTCTCTATGGCTACACCTTC. Encoded protein: CASRGTGLYGYTF. Based on the CDR3 plus reference TRBV2 and TRBJ1-2, the full variable domain is EPEVTQTPSHQVTQMGQEVILRCVPISNHLYFYWYRQILGQKVEFLVSFYNNEISEKSEIFDDQFSVERPDGSNFTLKIRSTKLEDSAMYFCASRGTGLYGYTFGSGTRLTVV.

The chain carries TRBV9 and TRBJ2-3, with D perhaps being TRBD1 or TRBD2 (6 bases each). The length of the CDR3 is 16 residues. The ends were cut back, 0 bases at V and 1 base at J, with 12 bases in the middle. Germline CDR1 and CDR2: SGDLS and YYNGEE. CDR3 sequence (DNA): TGTGCCAGCAGCGTAGCTGGGGGGCGAGGCACAGATACGCAGTATTTT. Encoded protein: CASSVAGGRGTDTQYF. The full variable domain, with the rest looked up from reference TRBV9 and TRBJ2-3, is DSGVTQTPKHLITATGQRVTLRCSPRSGDLSVYWYQQSLDQGLQFLIQYYNGEERAKGNILERFSAQQFPDLHSELNLSSLELGDSALYFCASSVAGGRGTDTQYFGPGTRLTVL.

In its sample, this clonotype was seen a few times. This chain uses TRBV6-2 or TRBV6-3 with TRBJ2-2; the D is unclear. This CDR3 has 14 amino acids. CDR1 and CDR2 from the germline V gene are MNHEY and SVGEGT. The ends were cut back, 0 bases at V and 1 base at J, with 3 bases in the middle. Written as DNA, the CDR3 is TGTGCCAGCAGTTACTCCCAGAACACCGGGGAGCTGTTTTTT. This sequence encodes CASSYSQNTGELFF.

The rearrangement uses TRBV19 and TRBJ1-4; a possible D gene is TRBD1 (5 bases). Trimming cost V 3 bases and J 5 bases, with 13 bases left between them. Germline CDR1 LNHDA, CDR2 SQIVND (reference sequence). The CDR3 totals 15 residues. CDR3 DNA: TGTGCCAGTAGTATTTCAGGGACGGTGAATGAAAAACTGTTTTTT. Amino acids: CASSISGTVNEKLFF.

This clonotype came up once. This chain links TRBV13 with TRBJ2-3; weak D call: TRBD2 (7 bases). The CDR3 loop spans 16 amino acids. With 2 bases removed from V and 4 bases from J, the gap between germline ends came to 16 bases. Germline loops: CDR1 PRHDT, CDR2 FYEKMQ (reference sequence). The CDR3 DNA follows: TGTGCCAGCAGCTTACTAGGGGGAGGGAGGTCAGATACGCAGTATTTT. As protein: CASSLLGGGRSDTQYF.

J is TRBJ1-1 and V is TRBV5-1, with D possibly being TRBD1 (5 bases). CDR1 is SGHRS and CDR2 is YFSETQ in the germline V gene. The CDR3 has 16 amino acids. V was pared by 4 bases and J by 0 bases, with 16 bases between. DNA for the CDR3: TGCGCCAGCAGCCTACCCCATGGGGGTTTGAACACTGAAGCTTTCTTT. Its protein product is CASSLPHGGLNTEAFF. Combining the CDR3 with reference TRBV5-1 and TRBJ1-1 gives the whole variable domain KAGVTQTPRYLIKTRGQQVTLSCSPISGHRSVSWYQQTPGQGLQFLFEYFSETQRNKGNFPGRFSGRQFSNSRSEMNVSTLELGDSALYLCASSLPHGGLNTEAFFGQGTRLTVV.

This clonotype was counted between two and nine times. V usage is TRBV10-3 and J usage is TRBJ2-3; D not resolved. From germline, CDR1 is ENHRY and CDR2 SYGVKD. This CDR3 is 18 amino acids long. The V and J ends lost 4 bases and 2 bases respectively, with 22 bases between them. The CDR3 DNA follows: TGTGCCATCAGTGGTGGTTACCGACAAGGCCCTAACACAGATACGCAGTATTTT. Translating gives CAISGGYRQGPNTDTQYF.

This clonotype showed up many times. The V call is TRBV20-1, the J call TRBJ2-2; 7 bases agree with TRBD1. V was pared by 0 bases and J by 3 bases, with 4 bases of the junction left unmatched. The CDR3 has 15 residues. Germline CDR1 is DFQATT and CDR2 is SNEGSKA (reference sequence). The chain's CDR3 is CSARDLRGHTGELFF. The CDR3 DNA is TGCAGTGCTAGAGATCTAAGGGGGCACACCGGGGAGCTGTTTTTT.

This clonotype has more than one count but fewer than ten. This chain joins TRBV12-5 and TRBJ2-4; the D gene could be TRBD1 or TRBD2 (5 bases each). The CDR3 is 17 residues long. Looked up from germline, CDR1 is LGHNT and CDR2 is FRNRAP. V was shortened by 5 bases and J by 0 bases, with 17 bases between the two germline ends. CDR3 region: CASGATGTTLAKNIQYF. The CDR3 DNA reads TGTGCTAGTGGTGCCACCGGGACCACACTAGCCAAAAACATTCAGTACTTC.

The chain has TRBV5-5 and TRBJ2-7; D gene unclear. Germline V lookup: CDR1 SGHKS, CDR2 YYEKEE (reference sequence). V gave up 1 base and J gave up 1 base, with 15 bases separating them. CDR3 length: 16 residues. The CDR3 DNA reads as TGTGCCAGCAGCTTGACGTTATCCGGGCCTTCCTACGAGCAGTACTTC. Protein product: CASSLTLSGPSYEQYF.

This clonotype turned up a few times. The J gene is TRBJ2-1, the V gene TRBV6-2 or TRBV6-3; perhaps TRBD1 as D (5 bases). The germline V and J ends were trimmed by 2 bases and 8 bases, with 13 bases remaining between them. Germline V gives CDR1 MNHEY, CDR2 SVGEGT. This CDR3 has 14 residues. The DNA for the CDR3 is TGTGCCAGCAGTTACCCGTCAGGGTCGCATGAGCAGTTCTTC. Translation gives CASSYPSGSHEQFF.

The chain links TRBV7-2 to TRBJ2-5, with 9 positions matching TRBD1. The CDR3 is 14 residues long. V lost 7 bases to trimming and J lost 5 bases; unmatched junction nucleotides: 8. Germline CDR1 SGHTA, CDR2 FQGNSA. DNA for the CDR3: TGTGCCAGCAACTCGGGACAGGGTGGCGAGACCCAGTACTTC. It yields the protein CASNSGQGGETQYF. The full variable domain, completed using reference TRBV7-2 and TRBJ2-5, is GAGVSQSPSNKVTEKGKDVELRCDPISGHTALYWYRQSLGQGLEFLIYFQGNSAPDKSGLPSDRFSAERTGGSVSTLTIQRTQQEDSAVYLCASNSGQGGETQYFGPGTRLLVL.